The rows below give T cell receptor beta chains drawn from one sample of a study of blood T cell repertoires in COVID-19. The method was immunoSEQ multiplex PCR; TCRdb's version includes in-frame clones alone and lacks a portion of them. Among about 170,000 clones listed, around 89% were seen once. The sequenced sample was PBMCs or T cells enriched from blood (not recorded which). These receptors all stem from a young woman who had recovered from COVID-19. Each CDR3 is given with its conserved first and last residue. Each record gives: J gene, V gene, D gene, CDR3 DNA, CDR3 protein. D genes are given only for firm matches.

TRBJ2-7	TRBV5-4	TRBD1	TGTGCCAGCAGCTTGGCCCTCGGGACAGGGAATGACGAGCAGTACTTC	CASSLALGTGNDEQYF
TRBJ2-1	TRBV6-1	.	TGTGCCAGCAGTGACCTAACTAGGAATGAGCAGTTCTTC	CASSDLTRNEQFF
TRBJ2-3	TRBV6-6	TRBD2	TGTGCCAGCAGTCCAACCGGGACTAGCGGCACAGATACGCAGTATTTT	CASSPTGTSGTDTQYF
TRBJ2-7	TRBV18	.	TGTGCCAGCTCACCAGGGTCGGGGGGCCGGGAGCAGTACTTC	CASSPGSGGREQYF
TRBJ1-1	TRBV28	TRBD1	TGTGCCAGCAGTCCCTGGACAGGGGGCGCGGGACTCACTGAAGCTTTCTTT	CASSPWTGGAGLTEAFF
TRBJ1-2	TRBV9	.	TGTGCCAGCAGCGCGGAGGGTTATGGCTACACCTTC	CASSAEGYGYTF
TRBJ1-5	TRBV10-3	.	TGTGCCATCAGTGAGGCCCGGGGTTCTGATCAGCCCCAGCATTTT	CAISEARGSDQPQHF
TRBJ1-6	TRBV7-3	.	TGTGCCAGCAGCTTATCTGGGGAGGATTCACCCCTCCACTTT	CASSLSGEDSPLHF
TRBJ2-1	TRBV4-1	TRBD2	TGCGCCAGCAGCCCCCCCGGGACTAGGAATGTCAATGAGCAGTTCTTC	CASSPPGTRNVNEQFF
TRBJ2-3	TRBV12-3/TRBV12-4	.	TGTGCCAGCAGTCCTAGCTCAGATACGCAGTATTTT	CASSPSSDTQYF